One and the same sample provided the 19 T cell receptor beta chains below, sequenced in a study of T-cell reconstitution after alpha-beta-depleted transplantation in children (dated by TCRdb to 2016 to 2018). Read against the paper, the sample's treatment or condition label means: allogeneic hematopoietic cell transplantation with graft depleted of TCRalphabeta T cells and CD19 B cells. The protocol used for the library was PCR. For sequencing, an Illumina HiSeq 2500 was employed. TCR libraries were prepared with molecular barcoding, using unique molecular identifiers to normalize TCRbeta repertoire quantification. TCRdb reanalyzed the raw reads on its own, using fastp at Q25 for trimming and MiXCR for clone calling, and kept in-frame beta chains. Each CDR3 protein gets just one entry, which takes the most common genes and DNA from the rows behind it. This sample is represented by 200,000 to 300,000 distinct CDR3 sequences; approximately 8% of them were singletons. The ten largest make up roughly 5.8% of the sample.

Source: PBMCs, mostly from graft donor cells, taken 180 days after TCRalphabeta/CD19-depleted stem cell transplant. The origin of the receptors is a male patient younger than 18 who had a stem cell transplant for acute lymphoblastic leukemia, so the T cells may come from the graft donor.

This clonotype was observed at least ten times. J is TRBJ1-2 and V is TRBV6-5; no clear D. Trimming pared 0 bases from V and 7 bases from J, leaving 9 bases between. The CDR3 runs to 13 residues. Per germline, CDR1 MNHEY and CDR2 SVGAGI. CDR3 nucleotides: TGTGCCAGCAGTTACTCCTCTATCGCTGGCTACACCTTC. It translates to CASSYSSIAGYTF.

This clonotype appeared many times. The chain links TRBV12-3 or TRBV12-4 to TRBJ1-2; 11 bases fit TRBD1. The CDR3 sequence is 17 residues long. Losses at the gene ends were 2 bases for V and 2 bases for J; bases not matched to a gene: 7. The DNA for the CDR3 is TGTGCCAGCAGTTTATTTCCGGGACAGGGGGTGAACTATGGCTACACCTTC. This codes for CASSLFPGQGVNYGYTF.

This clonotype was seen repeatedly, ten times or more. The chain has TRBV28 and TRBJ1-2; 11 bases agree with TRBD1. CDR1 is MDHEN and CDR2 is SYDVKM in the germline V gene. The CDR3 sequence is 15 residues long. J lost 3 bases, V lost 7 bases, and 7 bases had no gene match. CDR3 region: CASNPGTGGDYGYTF. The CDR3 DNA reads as TGTGCCAGCAACCCCGGGACAGGGGGAGACTATGGCTACACCTTC.

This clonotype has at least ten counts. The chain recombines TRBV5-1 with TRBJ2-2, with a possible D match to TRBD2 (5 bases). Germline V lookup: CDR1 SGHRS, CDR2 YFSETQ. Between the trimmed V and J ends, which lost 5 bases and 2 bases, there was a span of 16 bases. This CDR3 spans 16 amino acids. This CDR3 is CASRGLANLNTGELFF. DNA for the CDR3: TGCGCCAGCAGAGGGCTAGCTAACCTCAACACCGGGGAGCTGTTTTTT.

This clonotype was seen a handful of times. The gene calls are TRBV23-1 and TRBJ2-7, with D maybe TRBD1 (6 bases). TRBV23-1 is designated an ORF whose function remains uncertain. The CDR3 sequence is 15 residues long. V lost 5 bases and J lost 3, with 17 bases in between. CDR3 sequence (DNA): TGCGCCAGCAGTGCACAACAGGGCGGCTACTACGAGCAGTACTTC. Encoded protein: CASSAQQGGYYEQYF.

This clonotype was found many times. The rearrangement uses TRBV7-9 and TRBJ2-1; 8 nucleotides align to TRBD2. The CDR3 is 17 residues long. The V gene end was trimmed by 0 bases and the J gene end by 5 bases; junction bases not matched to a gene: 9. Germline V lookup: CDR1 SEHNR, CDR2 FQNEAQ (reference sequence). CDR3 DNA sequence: TGTGCCAGCAGCTTAGCGATGGGGCGGGAGGATGACAATGAGCAGTTCTTC. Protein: CASSLAMGREDDNEQFF.

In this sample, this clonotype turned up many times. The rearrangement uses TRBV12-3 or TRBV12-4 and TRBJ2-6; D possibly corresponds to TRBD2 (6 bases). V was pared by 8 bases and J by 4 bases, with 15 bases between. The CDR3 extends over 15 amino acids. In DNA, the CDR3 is TGTGCCAGCGGCTACAGCGGGTCCGGGGCCAACGTCCTGACTTTC. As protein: CASGYSGSGANVLTF.

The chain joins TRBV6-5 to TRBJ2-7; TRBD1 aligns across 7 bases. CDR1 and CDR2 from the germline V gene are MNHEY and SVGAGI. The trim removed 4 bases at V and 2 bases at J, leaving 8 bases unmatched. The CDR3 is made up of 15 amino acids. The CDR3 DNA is TGTGCCAGCAGTTCAAGGGGGACAGCAACCTACGAGCAGTACTTC. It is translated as CASSSRGTATYEQYF.

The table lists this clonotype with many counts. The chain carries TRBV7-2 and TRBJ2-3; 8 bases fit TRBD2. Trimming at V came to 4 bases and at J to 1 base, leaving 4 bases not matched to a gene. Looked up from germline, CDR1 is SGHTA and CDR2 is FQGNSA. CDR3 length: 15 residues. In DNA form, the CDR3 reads TGTGCCAGCAGCTCATTGCGGGGGGGCACAGATACGCAGTATTTT. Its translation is CASSSLRGGTDTQYF.

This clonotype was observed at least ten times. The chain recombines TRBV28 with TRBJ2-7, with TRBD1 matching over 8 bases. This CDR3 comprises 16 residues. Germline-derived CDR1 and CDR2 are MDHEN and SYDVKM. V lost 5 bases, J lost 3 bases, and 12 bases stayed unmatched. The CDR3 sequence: CASSGRGDRGHYEQYF. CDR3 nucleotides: TGTGCCAGCAGTGGAAGAGGAGACAGGGGACACTACGAGCAGTACTTC.

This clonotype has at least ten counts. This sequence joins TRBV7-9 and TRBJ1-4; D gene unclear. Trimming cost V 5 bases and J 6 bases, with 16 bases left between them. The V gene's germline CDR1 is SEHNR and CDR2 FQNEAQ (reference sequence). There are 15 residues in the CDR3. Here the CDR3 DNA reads TGTGCCAGCAGCCTCGGTGACGTGAGGCATGAAAAACTGTTTTTT. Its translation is CASSLGDVRHEKLFF.

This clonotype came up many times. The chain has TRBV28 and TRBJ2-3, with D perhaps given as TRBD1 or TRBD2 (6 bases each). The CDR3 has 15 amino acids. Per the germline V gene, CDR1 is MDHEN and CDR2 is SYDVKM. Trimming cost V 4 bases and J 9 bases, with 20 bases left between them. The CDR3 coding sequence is TGTGCCAGCAGTTCTGGGACCCCTGGGGGGCGCACGCAGTATTTT. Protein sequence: CASSSGTPGGRTQYF.

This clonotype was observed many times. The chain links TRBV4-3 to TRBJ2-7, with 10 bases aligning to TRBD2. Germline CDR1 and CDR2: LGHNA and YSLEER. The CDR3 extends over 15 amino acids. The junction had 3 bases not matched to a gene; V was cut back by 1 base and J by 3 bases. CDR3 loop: CASSQGTSGNYEQYF. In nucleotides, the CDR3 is TGCGCCAGCAGCCAAGGGACTAGCGGCAACTACGAGCAGTACTTC.

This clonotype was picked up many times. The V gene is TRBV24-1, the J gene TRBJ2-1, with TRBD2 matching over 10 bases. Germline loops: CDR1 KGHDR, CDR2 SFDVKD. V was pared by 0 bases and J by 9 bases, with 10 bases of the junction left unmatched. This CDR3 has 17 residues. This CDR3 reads CATSDLQTSGMVGEQFF. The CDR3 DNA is TGTGCCACCAGTGATTTGCAAACTAGCGGGATGGTTGGTGAGCAGTTCTTC.

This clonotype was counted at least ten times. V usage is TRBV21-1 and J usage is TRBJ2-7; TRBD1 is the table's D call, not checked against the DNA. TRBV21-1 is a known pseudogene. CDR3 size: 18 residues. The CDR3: CASSKALSGPVLSYEQYF. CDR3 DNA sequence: TGTGCCAGCAGCAAAGCGCTTTCCGGGCCAGTGCTCTCCTACGAGCAGTACTTC.

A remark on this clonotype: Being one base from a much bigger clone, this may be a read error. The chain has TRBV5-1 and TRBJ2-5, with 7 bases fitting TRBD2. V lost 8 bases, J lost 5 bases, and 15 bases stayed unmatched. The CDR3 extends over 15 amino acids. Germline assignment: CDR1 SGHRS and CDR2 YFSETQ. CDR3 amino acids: CARSRGDQVKETQYF. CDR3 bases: TGCGCCAGGAGCCGGGGGGACCAGGTCAAGGAGACCCAGTACTTC.

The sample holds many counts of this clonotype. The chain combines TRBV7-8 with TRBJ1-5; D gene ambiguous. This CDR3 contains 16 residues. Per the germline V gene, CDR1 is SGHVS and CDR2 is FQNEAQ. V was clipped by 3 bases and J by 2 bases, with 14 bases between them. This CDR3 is CASSFFRGMGNQPQHF. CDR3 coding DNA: TGTGCCAGCAGCTTTTTCCGTGGGATGGGCAATCAGCCCCAGCATTTT.

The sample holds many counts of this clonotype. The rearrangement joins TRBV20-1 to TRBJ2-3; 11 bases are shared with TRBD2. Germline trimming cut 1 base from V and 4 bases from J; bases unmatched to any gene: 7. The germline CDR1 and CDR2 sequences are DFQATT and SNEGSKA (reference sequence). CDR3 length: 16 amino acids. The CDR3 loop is CSARGSGGAGADTQYF. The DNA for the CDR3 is TGCAGTGCTAGAGGTAGCGGGGGGGCCGGAGCAGATACGCAGTATTTT.

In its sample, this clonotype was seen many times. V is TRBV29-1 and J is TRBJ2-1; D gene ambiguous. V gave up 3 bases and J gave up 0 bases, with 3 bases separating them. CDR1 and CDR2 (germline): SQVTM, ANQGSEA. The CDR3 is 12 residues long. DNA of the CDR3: TGCAGCGTTGACAGCTCCTACAATGAGCAGTTCTTC. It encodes CSVDSSYNEQFF.